Listed below are T cell receptor beta chains from one sample, sequenced in a study of neurological immune-mediated disorders. One entry per CDR3 protein results from TCRdb running MiXCR on the 5' RACE reads. The table records around 29,000 distinct CDR3 sequences, 12% of them present only once. The sample taken for sequencing was PBMCs. These receptors all stem from a woman aged 55-69 years in good health. The CDR3 runs from the conserved cysteine through the conserved F or W. The D gene is left open where the match is weak.

>TRBV7-2|.|TRBJ2-1
CASSGGPGEEQFF
>TRBV12-3/TRBV12-4|TRBD2|TRBJ2-3
CASSSSGSNTQYF
>TRBV6-2/TRBV6-3|.|TRBJ2-7
CASSYSPGAYDEQYF
>TRBV5-1|.|TRBJ2-3
CASRPRNTQYF
>TRBV28|TRBD1|TRBJ1-5
CASQHRGNQPQHF
>TRBV21-1|.|TRBJ1-5
CASSKVGKGRGPQHF
>TRBV27|TRBD1|TRBJ2-3
CASFGGTGLSSTDTQYF
>TRBV5-5|.|TRBJ1-2
CASSGSSGSYGYTF
>TRBV5-1|.|TRBJ2-5
CASRPSTDGETQYF
>TRBV20-1|.|TRBJ1-5
CSTTGDSHQPQHF
>TRBV12-3/TRBV12-4|.|TRBJ2-1
CASSPGEGEQFF
>TRBV5-1|TRBD1|TRBJ1-2
CASSGWDRLSYGYTF
>TRBV20-1|TRBD1|TRBJ1-2
CSAATGSGYGYTF
>TRBV20-1|TRBD1|TRBJ2-1
CSARDVSRQGGKSYNEQFF
>TRBV27|.|TRBJ1-4
CASRPLGTEKLFF
>TRBV5-5|.|TRBJ2-5
CASSSLRGPQETQYF
>TRBV4-3|.|TRBJ2-1
CASSPLPGTLNNEQFF
>TRBV15|TRBD1|TRBJ2-3
CATSVGQATDTQYF
>TRBV20-1|TRBD2|TRBJ2-3
CSASQGLAGPGATQYF
>TRBV5-5|.|TRBJ1-5
CASTEAGNYNQPQHF
>TRBV5-1|.|TRBJ2-2
CASSRPGLNTGELFF
>TRBV20-1|.|TRBJ2-1
CSAIPWRGSSYNEQFF
>TRBV5-5|.|TRBJ2-1
CASSLDARVYNEQFF
>TRBV10-3|TRBD1|TRBJ1-1
CAISRQGNTEAFF
>TRBV5-1|.|TRBJ2-6
CASSLAAGTGANVLTF
>TRBV4-2|TRBD1|TRBJ2-7
CASSPGQGNGYEQYF
>TRBV29-1|.|TRBJ1-5
CSVGEGPNQPQHF
>TRBV7-2|.|TRBJ2-4
CASSLDSNRGNIQYF
>TRBV7-7|TRBD1|TRBJ2-5
CASSLGGQGEETQYF